This T cell receptor beta chain came from a study of blood T cell repertoires in COVID-19. Study overall: Nucleic acid was either cDNA or gDNA, and it came from T cells, B-cell-depleted T cells, or PBMCs.

The CDR3 loop spans 14 amino acids. The V segment lost 7 bases and the J segment 4 bases; nucleotides outside the gene matches: 8. Per the germline V gene, CDR1 is SNHLY and CDR2 is FYNNEI. Original handling: For nucleated cells, counts were estimated from reference gene primer amplification. The assay was immunoSEQ multiplex PCR, and TCRdb's table has in-frame clones only and misses some. The DNA gave D and trimming, while V, J and clone size come from that table. The sample shows about 210,000 clones, about 83% of them seen only once. The sequence came from a woman aged 50 to 60 with active or convalescent COVID-19. The rearrangement joins TRBV2 to TRBJ2-7, with TRBD1 matching over 9 bases. The material sequenced was peripheral blood. In DNA, the CDR3 is TGTGCCAGCACTATGGGACAGGGTGGTTACGAGCAGTACGTC. It codes for CASTMGQGGYEQYV.